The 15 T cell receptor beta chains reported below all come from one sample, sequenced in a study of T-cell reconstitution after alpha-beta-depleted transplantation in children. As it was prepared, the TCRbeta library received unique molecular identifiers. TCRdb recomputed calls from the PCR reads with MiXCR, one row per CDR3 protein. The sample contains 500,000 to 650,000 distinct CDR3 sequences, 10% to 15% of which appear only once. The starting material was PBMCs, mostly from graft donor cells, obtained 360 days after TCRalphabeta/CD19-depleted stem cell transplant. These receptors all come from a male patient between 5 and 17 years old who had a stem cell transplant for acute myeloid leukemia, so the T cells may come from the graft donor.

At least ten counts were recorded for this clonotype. CDR3 loop: CASSFVKGYTF. The CDR3 region has the DNA TGTGCCAGCAGTTTTGTAAAAGGCTACACCTTC. The rearrangement uses TRBV28 and TRBJ1-2; D call uncertain. V was pared by 3 bases and J by 8 bases, with 7 bases between. Germline CDR1 and CDR2: MDHEN and SYDVKM. This CDR3 contains 11 residues.

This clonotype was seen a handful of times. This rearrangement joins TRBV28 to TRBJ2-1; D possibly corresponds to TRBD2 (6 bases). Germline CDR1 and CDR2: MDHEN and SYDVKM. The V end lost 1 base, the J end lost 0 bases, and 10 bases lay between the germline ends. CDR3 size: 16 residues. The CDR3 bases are TGTGCCAGCAGTTTATTCGCGGGAAGCTCCTACAATGAGCAGTTCTTC. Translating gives CASSLFAGSSYNEQFF.

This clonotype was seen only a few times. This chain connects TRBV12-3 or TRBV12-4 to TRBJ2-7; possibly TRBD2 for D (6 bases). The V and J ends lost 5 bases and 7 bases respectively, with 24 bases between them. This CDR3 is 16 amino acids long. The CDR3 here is CASSLLGGLGGAEQYF. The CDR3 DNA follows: TGTGCCAGCAGTCTTCTAGGAGGCCTAGGAGGGGCGGAGCAGTACTTC.

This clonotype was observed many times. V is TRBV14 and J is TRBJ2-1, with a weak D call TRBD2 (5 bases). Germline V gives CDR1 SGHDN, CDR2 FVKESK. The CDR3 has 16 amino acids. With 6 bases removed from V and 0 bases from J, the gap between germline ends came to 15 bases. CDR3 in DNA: TGTGCCAGCAGGAGGGCTGGCTATAGCTCCTACAATGAGCAGTTCTTC. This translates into CASRRAGYSSYNEQFF.

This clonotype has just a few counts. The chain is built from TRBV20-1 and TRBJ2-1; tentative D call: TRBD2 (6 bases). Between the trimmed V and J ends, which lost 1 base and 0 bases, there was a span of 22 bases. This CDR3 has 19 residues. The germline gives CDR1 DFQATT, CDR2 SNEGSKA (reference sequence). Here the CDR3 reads CSARVQPRESLSSYNEQFF. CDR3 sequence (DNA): TGCAGTGCTAGAGTCCAGCCCCGGGAGAGCTTGAGCTCCTACAATGAGCAGTTCTTC.

Here the CDR3 reads CASSQAGRGSIGEQYF. The CDR3 DNA is TGTGCCAGCAGTCAAGCGGGGAGGGGCAGCATTGGCGAGCAGTACTTC. This chain joins TRBV6-2 or TRBV6-3 and TRBJ2-7, with TRBD2 identical over 7 bases. This CDR3 is built from 16 residues. V was clipped by 5 bases and J by 6 bases; unmatched bases: 16. Germline V gives CDR1 MNHEY, CDR2 SVGEGT.

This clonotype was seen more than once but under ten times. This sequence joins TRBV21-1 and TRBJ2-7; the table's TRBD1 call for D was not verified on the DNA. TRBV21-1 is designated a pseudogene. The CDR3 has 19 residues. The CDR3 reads CASSKARSAEGAMSYEQYF. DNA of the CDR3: TGTGCCAGCAGCAAAGCTCGATCGGCGGAGGGGGCGATGTCCTACGAGCAGTACTTC.

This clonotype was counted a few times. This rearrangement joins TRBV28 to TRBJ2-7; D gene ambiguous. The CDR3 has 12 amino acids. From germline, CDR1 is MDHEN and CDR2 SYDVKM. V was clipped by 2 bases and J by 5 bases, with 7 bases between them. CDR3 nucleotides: TGTGCCAGCAGTTTAGTCGGGCACGAGCAGTACTTC. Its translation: CASSLVGHEQYF.

CDR3 amino acids: CSVRAESETQYF. CDR3 in DNA: TGCAGCGTGCGGGCAGAATCCGAGACCCAGTACTTC. The chain carries TRBV29-1 and TRBJ2-5; D is possibly TRBD2 (5 bases). V dropped 6 bases and J dropped 5 bases, with 13 bases sitting between them. CDR1 and CDR2 (germline): SQVTM, ANQGSEA. CDR3 length equals 12 residues.

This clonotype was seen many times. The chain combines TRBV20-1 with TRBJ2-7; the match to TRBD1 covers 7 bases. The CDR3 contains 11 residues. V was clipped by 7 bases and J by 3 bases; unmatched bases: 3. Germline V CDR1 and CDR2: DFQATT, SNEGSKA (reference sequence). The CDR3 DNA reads TGCAGTGTTAGGGGGCTCTACGAGCAGTACTTC. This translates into CSVRGLYEQYF.

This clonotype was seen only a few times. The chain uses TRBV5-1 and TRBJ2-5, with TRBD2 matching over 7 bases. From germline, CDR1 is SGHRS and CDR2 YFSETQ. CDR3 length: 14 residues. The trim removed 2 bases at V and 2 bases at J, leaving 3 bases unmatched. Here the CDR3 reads CASSLGTIQETQYF. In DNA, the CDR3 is TGCGCCAGCAGCTTAGGGACTATTCAAGAGACCCAGTACTTC.

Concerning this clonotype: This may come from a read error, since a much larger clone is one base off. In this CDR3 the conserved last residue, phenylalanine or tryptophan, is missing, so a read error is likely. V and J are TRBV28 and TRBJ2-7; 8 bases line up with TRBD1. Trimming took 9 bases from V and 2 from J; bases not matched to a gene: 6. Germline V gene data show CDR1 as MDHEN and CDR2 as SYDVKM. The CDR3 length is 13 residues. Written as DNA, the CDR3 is TGTGCCAGACTGGACAGGGAGACCTACGAGCAGTACCTC. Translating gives CARLDRETYEQYL.

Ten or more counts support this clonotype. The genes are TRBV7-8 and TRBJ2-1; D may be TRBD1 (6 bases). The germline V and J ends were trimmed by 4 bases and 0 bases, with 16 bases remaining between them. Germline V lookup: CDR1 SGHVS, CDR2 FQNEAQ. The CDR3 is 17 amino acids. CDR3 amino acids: CASSSLRGRGSYNEQFF. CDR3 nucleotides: TGTGCCAGCAGCTCCCTTAGGGGGAGAGGCTCCTACAATGAGCAGTTCTTC.

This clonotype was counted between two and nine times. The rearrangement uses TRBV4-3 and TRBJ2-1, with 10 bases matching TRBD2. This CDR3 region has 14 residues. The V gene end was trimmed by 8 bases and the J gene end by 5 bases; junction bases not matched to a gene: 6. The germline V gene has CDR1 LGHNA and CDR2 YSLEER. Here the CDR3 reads CASATGTSDNEQFF. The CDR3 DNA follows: TGCGCCAGCGCGACCGGGACTAGCGACAATGAGCAGTTCTTC.

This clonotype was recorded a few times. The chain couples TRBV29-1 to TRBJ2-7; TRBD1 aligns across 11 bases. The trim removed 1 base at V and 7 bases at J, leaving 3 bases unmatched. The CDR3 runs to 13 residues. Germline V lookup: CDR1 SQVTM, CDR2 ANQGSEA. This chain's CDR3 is CSVEGTGGFEQYF. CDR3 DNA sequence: TGCAGCGTTGAAGGGACAGGGGGCTTTGAGCAGTACTTC.